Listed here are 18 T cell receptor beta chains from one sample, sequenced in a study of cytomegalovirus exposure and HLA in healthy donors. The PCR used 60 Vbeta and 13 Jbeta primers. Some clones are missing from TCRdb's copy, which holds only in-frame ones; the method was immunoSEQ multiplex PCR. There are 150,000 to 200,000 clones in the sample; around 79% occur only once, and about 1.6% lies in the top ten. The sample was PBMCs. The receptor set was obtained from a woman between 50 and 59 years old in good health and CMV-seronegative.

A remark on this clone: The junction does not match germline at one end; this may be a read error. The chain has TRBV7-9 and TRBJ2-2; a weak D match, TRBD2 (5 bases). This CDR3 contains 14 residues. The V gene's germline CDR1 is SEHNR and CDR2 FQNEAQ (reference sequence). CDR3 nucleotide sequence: TGTTCCAGCAGGCGGGCAGGAAGCACCGGGGAGCTGTTTTTT. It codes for CSSRRAGSTGELFF. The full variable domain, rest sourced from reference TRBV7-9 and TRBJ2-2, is DTGVSQNPRHKITKRGQNVTFRCDPISEHNRLYWYRQTLGQGPEFLTYFQNEAQLEKSRLLSDRFSAERPKGSFSTLEIQRTEQGDSAMYLCSSRRAGSTGELFFGEGSRLTVL.

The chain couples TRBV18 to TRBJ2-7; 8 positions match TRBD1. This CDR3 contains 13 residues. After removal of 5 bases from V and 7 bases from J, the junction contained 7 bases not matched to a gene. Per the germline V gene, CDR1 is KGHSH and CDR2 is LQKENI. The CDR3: CASSSKTGEEQYF. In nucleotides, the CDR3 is TGTGCCAGCTCATCGAAGACAGGGGAAGAGCAGTACTTC.

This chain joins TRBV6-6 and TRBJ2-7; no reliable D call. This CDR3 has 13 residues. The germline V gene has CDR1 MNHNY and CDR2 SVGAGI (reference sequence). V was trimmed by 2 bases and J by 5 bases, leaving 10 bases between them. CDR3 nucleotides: TGTGCCAGCAGTTACCAACAGTACCACGAGCAGTACTTC. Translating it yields CASSYQQYHEQYF.

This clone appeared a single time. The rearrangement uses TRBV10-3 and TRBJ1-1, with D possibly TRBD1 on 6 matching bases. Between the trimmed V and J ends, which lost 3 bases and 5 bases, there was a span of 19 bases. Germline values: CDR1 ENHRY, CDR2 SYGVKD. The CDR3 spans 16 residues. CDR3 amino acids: CAISEGQGPSETEAFF. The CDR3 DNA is TGTGCCATCAGTGAAGGCCAGGGGCCGTCCGAGACTGAAGCTTTCTTT.

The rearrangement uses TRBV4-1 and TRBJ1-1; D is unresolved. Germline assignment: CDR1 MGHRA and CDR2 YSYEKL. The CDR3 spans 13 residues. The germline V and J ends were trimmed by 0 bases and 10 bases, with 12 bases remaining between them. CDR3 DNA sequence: TGCGCCAGCAGCCAAGATTGGTCTGGCGGAGCTTTCTTT. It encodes CASSQDWSGGAFF.

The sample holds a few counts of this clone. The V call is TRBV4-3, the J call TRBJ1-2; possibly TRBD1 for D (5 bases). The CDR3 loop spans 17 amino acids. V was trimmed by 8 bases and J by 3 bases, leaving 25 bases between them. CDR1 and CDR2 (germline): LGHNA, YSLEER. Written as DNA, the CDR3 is TGCGCCAGCTCCGCGGGGGGGGGAGGGTACCGTCACTATGGCTACACCTTC. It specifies CASSAGGGGYRHYGYTF.

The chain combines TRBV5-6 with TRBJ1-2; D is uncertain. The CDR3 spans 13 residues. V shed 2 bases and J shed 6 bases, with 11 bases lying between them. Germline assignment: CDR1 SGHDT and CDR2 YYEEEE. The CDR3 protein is CASSLVSDDGYTF. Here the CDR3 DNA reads TGTGCCAGCAGCTTAGTCTCAGATGATGGCTACACCTTC.

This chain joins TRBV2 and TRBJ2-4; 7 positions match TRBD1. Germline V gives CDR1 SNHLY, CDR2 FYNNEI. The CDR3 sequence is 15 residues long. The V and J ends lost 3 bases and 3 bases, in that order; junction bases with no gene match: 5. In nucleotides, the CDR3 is TGTGCCAGCAGTGATAAGGGGGCGGACAAAAACATTCAGTACTTC. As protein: CASSDKGADKNIQYF.

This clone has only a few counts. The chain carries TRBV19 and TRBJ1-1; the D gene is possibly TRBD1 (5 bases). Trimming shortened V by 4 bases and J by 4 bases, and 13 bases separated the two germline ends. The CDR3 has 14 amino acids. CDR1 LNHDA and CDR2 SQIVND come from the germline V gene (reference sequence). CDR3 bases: TGTGCCAGTAGTACGGAGGGGAAGACCACTGAAGCTTTCTTT. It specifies CASSTEGKTTEAFF.

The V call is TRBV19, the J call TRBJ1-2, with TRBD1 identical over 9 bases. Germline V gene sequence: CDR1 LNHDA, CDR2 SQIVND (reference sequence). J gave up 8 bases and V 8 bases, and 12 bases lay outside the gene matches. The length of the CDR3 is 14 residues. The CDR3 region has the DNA TGTGCCAGTCGAGGGGGGACAGGGACACGCGGCTACACCTTC. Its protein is CASRGGTGTRGYTF.

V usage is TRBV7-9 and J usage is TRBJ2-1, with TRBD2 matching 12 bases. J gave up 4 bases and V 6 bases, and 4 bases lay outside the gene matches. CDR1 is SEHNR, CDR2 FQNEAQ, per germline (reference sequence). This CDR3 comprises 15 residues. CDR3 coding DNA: TGTGCCAGCAGTAGGACTAGCGGGGAATACAATGAGCAGTTCTTC. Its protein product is CASSRTSGEYNEQFF.

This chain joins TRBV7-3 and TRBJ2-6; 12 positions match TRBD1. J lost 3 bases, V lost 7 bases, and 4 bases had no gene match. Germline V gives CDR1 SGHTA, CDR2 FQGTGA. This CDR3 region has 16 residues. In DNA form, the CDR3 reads TGTGCCAGCATGGGACAGGGGGCGGGTGGGGCCAACGTCCTGACTTTC. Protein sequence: CASMGQGAGGANVLTF.

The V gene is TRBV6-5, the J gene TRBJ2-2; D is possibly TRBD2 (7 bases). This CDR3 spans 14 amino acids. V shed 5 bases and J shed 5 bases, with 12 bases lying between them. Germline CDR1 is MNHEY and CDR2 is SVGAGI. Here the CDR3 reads CASSLGGATGELFF. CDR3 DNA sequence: TGTGCCAGCAGTCTGGGGGGGGCGACCGGGGAGCTGTTTTTT.

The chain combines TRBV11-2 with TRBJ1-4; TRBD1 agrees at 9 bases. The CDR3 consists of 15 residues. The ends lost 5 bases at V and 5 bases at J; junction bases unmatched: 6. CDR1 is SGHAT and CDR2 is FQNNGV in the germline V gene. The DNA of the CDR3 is TGTGCCAGCAGCCAAGACAGGGGGGCCAATGAAAAACTGTTTTTT. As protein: CASSQDRGANEKLFF.

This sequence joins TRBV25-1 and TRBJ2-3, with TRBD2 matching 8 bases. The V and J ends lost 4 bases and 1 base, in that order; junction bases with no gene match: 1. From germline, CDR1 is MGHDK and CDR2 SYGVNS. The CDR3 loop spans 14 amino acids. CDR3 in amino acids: CASSAAGGTDTQYF. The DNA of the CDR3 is TGTGCCAGCAGTGCAGCGGGAGGCACAGATACGCAGTATTTT.

The CDR3 is CASSLGGLSSYEQYF. The CDR3 coding sequence is TGTGCCAGCAGCTTAGGCGGGCTTAGCTCCTACGAGCAGTACTTC. This chain connects TRBV11-3 to TRBJ2-7; D may be TRBD2 (5 bases). CDR3 length: 15 amino acids. Trimming cost V 1 base and J 0 bases, with 10 bases left between them. The germline gives CDR1 SGHNT, CDR2 YENEEA.

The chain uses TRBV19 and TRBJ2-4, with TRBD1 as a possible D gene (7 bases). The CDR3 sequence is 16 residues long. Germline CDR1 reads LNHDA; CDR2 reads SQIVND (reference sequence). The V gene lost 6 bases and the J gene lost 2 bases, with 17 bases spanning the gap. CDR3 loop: CASRGGQSGSKNIQYF. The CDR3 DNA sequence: TGTGCCAGTAGGGGGGGACAGTCCGGATCCAAAAACATTCAGTACTTC. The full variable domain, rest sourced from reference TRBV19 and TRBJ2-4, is DGGITQSPKYLFRKEGQNVTLSCEQNLNHDAMYWYRQDPGQGLRLIYYSQIVNDFQKGDIAEGYSVSREKKESFPLTVTSAQKNPTAFYLCASRGGQSGSKNIQYFGAGTRLSVL.

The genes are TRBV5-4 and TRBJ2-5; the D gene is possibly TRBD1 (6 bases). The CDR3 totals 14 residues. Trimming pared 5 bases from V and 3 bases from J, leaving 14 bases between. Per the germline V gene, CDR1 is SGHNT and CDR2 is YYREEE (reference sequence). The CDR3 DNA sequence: TGTGCCAGCAGGTTGCAGGGGATTAAAGAGACCCAGTACTTC. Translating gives CASRLQGIKETQYF. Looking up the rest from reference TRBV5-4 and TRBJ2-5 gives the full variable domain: ETGVTQSPTHLIKTRGQQVTLRCSSQSGHNTVSWYQQALGQGPQFIFQYYREEENGRGNFPPRFSGLQFPNYSSELNVNALELDDSALYLCASRLQGIKETQYFGPGTRLLVL.